These 32 T cell receptor beta chains were all obtained from the same sample, sequenced in a study of tumor-infiltrating lymphocytes in primary liver carcinoma. With 500 ng total RNA as template and a constant-region primer, TCR beta cDNA was made. Researchers made the TCR beta libraries by running three nested multiplex PCR rounds with slightly modified ARM-PCR. In the first two PCR rounds, TRBV1-TRBV30 forward primers were paired with a C-beta reverse primer, and each round lasted roughly 10 cycles. From the multiplex PCR reads, TCRdb called clonotypes with MiXCR, one entry per CDR3 protein. This table has roughly 100,000 distinct CDR3 sequences, approximately 78% appearing once. Co-extraction of RNA and DNA was performed on roughly 20-31 mg of unsorted bulk tissue. Material: liver tumor tissue from sampling region 3. Described subset: tumor region T3, left-lateral pole. The receptors originated from a man between 40 and 49 years old with primary liver carcinoma and hepatitis B virus infection.

As concerns this clonotype: A junction boundary mismatches the germline segment, possibly from a read error. This rearrangement joins TRBV5-6 to TRBJ1-4; 7 nucleotides agree with TRBD1. The CDR3 covers 18 residues. Germline V lookup: CDR1 SGHDT, CDR2 YYEEEE. Written as DNA, the CDR3 is TGTGCCAGTAGCTTGGGAAGGACAGGAGAATCCAATAATGAAAAACTGTTTTTT. It translates to CASSLGRTGESNNEKLFF.

Details on this clonotype: A read error may account for a junction end that differs from germline. The chain employs TRBV11-2 and TRBJ1-5, with D possibly being TRBD1 (6 bases). Per germline, CDR1 SGHAT and CDR2 FQNNGV. The CDR3 totals 16 residues. Here the CDR3 reads CATSLKGGLTNQPRHF. CDR3 in DNA: TGTGCCACCAGCCTAAAAGGGGGTCTGACGAATCAGCCCCGGCATTTT.

Comments on this clonotype: This may stem from a read error, because a much larger clone lies one nucleotide away. The CDR3 DNA is TGTGCCAGCAGTACAAGATCCCAAGAGACCCAGCACTTC. This sequence encodes CASSTRSQETQHF. This chain uses TRBV12-3 or TRBV12-4 with TRBJ2-5; the D is unclear. This CDR3 spans 13 amino acids.

The chain is built from TRBV28 and TRBJ2-4, with 7 bases matching TRBD1. The CDR3 loop spans 15 amino acids. Germline V gene sequence: CDR1 MDHEN, CDR2 SYDVKM. The CDR3 nucleotides read TGTACGAGCAGTCTATCCTCGACAGGGCGGAACATTCAGTACTTC. This sequence encodes CTSSLSSTGRNIQYF.

This clonotype has a handful of counts. In DNA form, the CDR3 reads TGTGCCAGCAGTAGCAGGACTAGCGGGGCAGATACGCAGTATTTT. It yields the protein CASSSRTSGADTQYF. This chain joins TRBV2 and TRBJ2-3, with TRBD2 identical over 12 bases. V was pared by 5 bases and J by 4 bases, with 4 bases of the junction left unmatched. The V gene's germline CDR1 is SNHLY and CDR2 FYNNEI. The CDR3 spans 15 residues.

This clonotype was recorded only once. This may be a read error, as it is one base from a much larger clone. V gene TRBV19 combines with J gene TRBJ2-1; 12 positions agree with TRBD2. Germline V gene lookup returns CDR1 LNHDA and CDR2 SQIVND (reference sequence). This CDR3 has 15 amino acids. CDR3 protein: CASSPRGLAGNEEFF. The CDR3, as DNA: TGTGCCAGTAGTCCTAGGGGACTAGCGGGTAATGAGGAGTTCTTC.

Comment on this clonotype: An end of the junction does not agree with germline; a read error may underlie this. This chain connects TRBV7-9 to TRBJ2-3, with D tentatively TRBD2 (5 bases). This CDR3 has 17 amino acids. Germline V lookup: CDR1 SEHNR, CDR2 FQNEAQ (reference sequence). This CDR3 is CATSLDRGWRRTDTQYF. DNA for the CDR3: TGTGCCACCAGCTTAGATAGAGGGTGGCGGCGCACAGATACGCAGTATTTT. The full variable domain, rest sourced from reference TRBV7-9 and TRBJ2-3, is DTGVSQNPRHKITKRGQNVTFRCDPISEHNRLYWYRQTLGQGPEFLTYFQNEAQLEKSRLLSDRFSAERPKGSFSTLEIQRTEQGDSAMYLCATSLDRGWRRTDTQYFGPGTRLTVL.

The chain carries TRBV6-5 and TRBJ1-1; D call uncertain. Looked up from germline, CDR1 is MNHEY and CDR2 is SVGAGI. The CDR3 covers 15 residues. The CDR3 loop is CDSSYSMEGSTEAFF. The CDR3 DNA sequence: TGTGATAGCAGTTACTCGATGGAGGGCTCCACTGAAGCTTTCTTT.

In regard to this clonotype: Compared with germline, one end of the junction differs, possibly owing to a read error. This chain uses TRBV29-1 with TRBJ2-6, with D possibly matching TRBD1 (5 bases). CDR3 length: 15 residues. The germline gives CDR1 SQVTM, CDR2 ANQGSEA. CDR3 sequence: CSAIMTSSGANILAF. The CDR3 DNA reads TGCAGCGCCATAATGACGTCCTCTGGGGCCAACATCCTGGCTTTC.

The CDR3 reads CASSSGTSGQETQFF. Written as DNA, the CDR3 is TGTGCCAGCAGCTCAGGGACTAGCGGACAAGAGACCCAGTTCTTC. The chain has TRBV11-2 and TRBJ2-5; 11 nucleotides agree with TRBD2. Matching the DNA end better, TRBJ2-1 makes the J call doubtful. Germline V gene data show CDR1 as SGHAT and CDR2 as FQNNGV. CDR3 length: 15 residues.

Comments on this clonotype: It is likely a read error, because the conserved phenylalanine at the end of the CDR3 is missing. The J gene is TRBJ2-1, the V gene TRBV6-2 or TRBV6-3; 8 bases agree with TRBD2. This CDR3 region has 15 residues. In germline, CDR1 is MNHEY, CDR2 SVGEGT. The chain's CDR3 is CAGSRRLLAANEQFL. The CDR3 DNA reads as TGTGCCGGCAGTCGACGACTACTAGCGGCCAATGAGCAGTTCCTC.

For this clonotype: A much larger clone lies one base from this, so it may be a read error. The chain couples TRBV30 to TRBJ2-1, with unresolved D. The CDR3 totals 12 residues. Germline CDR1 reads GTSNPN; CDR2 reads SVGIG (reference sequence). As DNA, the CDR3 is TGTGCCTGGAGTCACTCTAACAATGACCAGTTCTTC. Protein product: CAWSHSNNDQFF.

The chain uses TRBV29-1 and TRBJ2-7, with D perhaps TRBD2 (6 bases). This CDR3 spans 13 amino acids. V lost 3 bases and J lost 5, with 14 bases in between. Germline values: CDR1 SQVTM, CDR2 ANQGSEA. CDR3 protein: CSVDGGRIDEQYF. The CDR3, as DNA: TGCAGCGTTGACGGAGGGCGGATCGACGAGCAGTACTTC.

Concerning this clonotype itself: A read error may produce the germline difference seen at one junction end. The CDR3 region is CASSNLGMDDYTF. CDR3 in DNA: TGTGCCAGCAGTAACCTCGGCATGGATGACTACACTTTC. This chain connects TRBV12-3 or TRBV12-4 to TRBJ1-2; D is unclear. The CDR3 covers 13 residues.

This chain uses TRBV6-2 or TRBV6-3 with TRBJ1-1; D gene unclear. The CDR3 extends over 14 amino acids. The germline V and J ends were trimmed by 9 bases and 0 bases, with 14 bases remaining between them. Germline CDR1 is MNHEY and CDR2 is SVGEGT. The CDR3 nucleotides are TGTGCCAGTACTACAAGCAGCATGAACACTGAAGCTTTCTTT. It yields the protein CASTTSSMNTEAFF.

The count of this clonotype is one. The conserved phenylalanine or tryptophan normally closing the CDR3 is absent here, so this likely arose from a read error. This sequence joins TRBV28 and TRBJ2-7; possible D gene TRBD2, 6 bases. The CDR3 is 13 residues long. Trimming stripped 6 bases from V and 2 bases from J, with 11 bases between. Germline CDR1 MDHEN, CDR2 SYDVKM. CDR3 DNA sequence: TGTGCCAGCAGCGGGGACTGCGCCTACGAGCAGTACCTC. Its protein product is CASSGDCAYEQYL.

By its share, this clonotype is medium-sized. The rearrangement links TRBV11-2 to TRBJ2-7; the match to TRBD1 covers 8 bases. Germline loops: CDR1 SGHAT, CDR2 FQNNGV. Trimming at V came to 5 bases and at J to 2 bases, leaving 5 bases not matched to a gene. The CDR3 covers 14 residues. CDR3 region: CASSPDRATYEQYF. The DNA of the CDR3 is TGTGCCAGCAGCCCGGACAGGGCGACCTACGAGCAGTACTTC.

On this clonotype: One junction end does not reproduce the germline sequence, and a read error may be involved. The CDR3 DNA follows: TGTGCCCCCAGGTGGATCTCGAACACTGAAACTTTCTTT. Protein sequence: CAPRWISNTETFF. The J gene is TRBJ1-1, the V gene TRBV6-5; D ambiguous. CDR3 length: 13 amino acids. Germline lookup yields CDR1 MNHEY and CDR2 SVGAGI.

A remark on this clonotype: The junction does not match germline at one end; this may be a read error. The V and J genes are TRBV6-6 and TRBJ1-5, with D perhaps matching TRBD1 (6 bases). From germline, CDR1 is MNHNY and CDR2 SVGAGI (reference sequence). The CDR3 contains 16 residues. The CDR3, as DNA: TGTGCCAGCAGATATACAGGGACTTGGAGCAATCAGTCCCAGCATTTT. Its translation: CASRYTGTWSNQSQHF.

The J gene is TRBJ2-7, the V gene TRBV4-2; no definite D call. This CDR3 is 15 amino acids long. V was cut by 1 base and J by 4 bases, with 14 bases left in between. Germline lookup yields CDR1 LGHNA and CDR2 YNFKEQ. CDR3 amino acids: CASSQGTCSQYEQYF. The DNA for the CDR3 is TGTGCCAGCAGCCAAGGCACCTGTTCTCAGTACGAGCAGTACTTC.

About this clonotype: This likely comes from a read error, as the CDR3 has no conserved phenylalanine or tryptophan at its end. This rearrangement joins TRBV29-1 to TRBJ1-1; 8 bases align to TRBD1. The CDR3 spans 15 residues. The germline V gene has CDR1 SQVTM and CDR2 ANQGSEA. The CDR3 loop reads CRFAGGWGMNTEAFC. The CDR3, as DNA: TGCAGATTTGCAGGGGGCTGGGGGATGAACACTGAAGCTTTCTGT.

As for this clonotype: One end of the junction fails to match germline, which may point to a read error. V is TRBV4-2 and J is TRBJ2-7, with unresolved D. CDR3 length: 12 amino acids. Germline CDR1 and CDR2: LGHNA and YNFKEQ. The CDR3 DNA is TGTGCCAACAGACAAGATCGGAACGAGCAGTATTTC. It codes for CANRQDRNEQYF.

This sequence joins TRBV12-3 or TRBV12-4 and TRBJ2-2; TRBD2 is a possible D gene (7 bases). V lost 6 bases and J 4 bases, leaving 24 bases between the germline ends. This CDR3 contains 18 residues. CDR3 residues: CASREGLVGGQSTGELFF. For the CDR3, the DNA is TGTGCCAGCAGGGAAGGACTAGTGGGGGGACAAAGCACCGGGGAGCTGTTTTTT.

As regards this clonotype: The CDR3 does not close with the conserved phenylalanine or tryptophan, likely indicating a read error. This chain joins TRBV5-1 and TRBJ2-4; TRBD2 might be the D (6 bases). The length of the CDR3 is 16 residues. V was pared by 3 bases and J by 0 bases, with 13 bases between. From germline, CDR1 is SGHRS and CDR2 YFSETQ. This chain's CDR3 is CASSSSGTRAKNIQYI. For the CDR3, the DNA is TGCGCCAGCAGCTCCTCTGGGACTCGAGCCAAAAACATTCAGTACATC.

Of note for this clonotype: Because the CDR3 is missing its conserved closing phenylalanine or tryptophan, this is likely a read error. The chain uses TRBV6-6 and TRBJ2-1, with 9 bases fitting TRBD1. V lost 2 bases to trimming and J lost 2 bases; unmatched junction nucleotides: 10. The CDR3 totals 18 residues. Per the germline V gene, CDR1 is MNHNY and CDR2 is SVGAGI (reference sequence). CDR3 nucleotides: TGTGCCAGCAGTTACACAGGGGGCACGGGCCACCCCTACAATGAGCAGTTCATC. Translating it yields CASSYTGGTGHPYNEQFI.

Comment on this clonotype: Mismatch with germline at one junction end may stem from a read error. The chain couples TRBV6-1 to TRBJ2-5; TRBD2 matches at 7 bases. The CDR3 totals 14 residues. The germline gives CDR1 MNHNS, CDR2 SASEGT. The chain's CDR3 is CASSAGLVQETRYF. CDR3 DNA: TGTGCCAGCAGTGCAGGACTAGTTCAGGAGACCCGGTACTTC.

CDR3 region: CASSFSTGLTEAFF. Here the CDR3 DNA reads TGTGCCAGCAGTTTTTCCACAGGGCTCACGGAAGCTTTCTTT. This sequence joins TRBV6-2 or TRBV6-3 and TRBJ1-1; perhaps TRBD1 as D (6 bases). V was trimmed by 4 bases and J by 8 bases, leaving 17 bases between them. Germline V gene sequence: CDR1 MNHEY, CDR2 SVGEGT. This CDR3 spans 14 amino acids.

This clonotype has a single count. This CDR3 fails to terminate in the conserved phenylalanine or tryptophan, so it likely reflects a read error. V gene TRBV29-1 combines with J gene TRBJ2-5; D unresolved. In germline, CDR1 is SQVTM, CDR2 ANQGSEA. The CDR3 has 12 amino acids. The CDR3 bases are TGCAGTGTTGCGAGATACCAAGAGACCCAGTACTTA. It encodes CSVARYQETQYL.

As regards this clonotype: One end of the junction varies from germline; a read error may be responsible. The chain employs TRBV28 and TRBJ2-5, with D possibly TRBD1 on 5 matching bases. Germline CDR1 is MDHEN and CDR2 is SYDVKM. The CDR3 covers 16 residues. CDR3 in DNA: TGTGCCAGTAGTTTATTCTACCGACAGAACCAAGAGACCCAGTACTTC. This translates into CASSLFYRQNQETQYF.

A remark on this clonotype: An end of the junction differs from the germline gene, which may be a read error. This chain joins TRBV11-2 and TRBJ2-6; 8 nucleotides agree with TRBD1. CDR1 and CDR2 (germline): SGHAT, FQNNGV. There are 21 residues in the CDR3. In nucleotides, the CDR3 is TGTGCCAGCACCATGGGGGGAGACAGGGGCATTTCCCTCTCCGGGGCTAACGTCCTGACTTTC. Amino acid sequence: CASTMGGDRGISLSGANVLTF.

This chain uses TRBV11-3 with TRBJ2-3; D possibly corresponds to TRBD2 (6 bases). CDR1 is SGHNT and CDR2 is YENEEA in the germline V gene. The ends were cut back, 7 bases at V and 6 bases at J, with 23 bases in the middle. The CDR3 totals 16 residues. CDR3 nucleotide sequence: TGTGCCAGCATCGGCAGCCAGGCGGGATGGGTGGATACGCAGTATTTT. This codes for CASIGSQAGWVDTQYF. Using reference TRBV11-3 and TRBJ2-3 for the parts outside the CDR3, the full variable domain is EAGVVQSPRYKIIEKKQPVAFWCNPISGHNTLYWYLQNLGQGPELLIRYENEEAVDDSQLPKDRFSAERLKGVDSTLKIQPAELGDSAVYLCASIGSQAGWVDTQYFGPGTRLTVL.

To note about this clonotype: Compared with germline, one end of the junction differs, possibly owing to a read error. This chain links TRBV28 with TRBJ1-1, with 7 bases lining up with TRBD1. The germline gives CDR1 MDHEN, CDR2 SYDVKM. The CDR3 covers 14 residues. The CDR3 here is CASTSGQTNTEAVF. The CDR3 region has the DNA TGTGCCAGCACCTCGGGACAGACTAACACTGAAGCTGTCTTT.